Below, 23 T cell receptor beta chains from the same sample are listed, as sequenced in a study of beta chain features in type 1 diabetes. Expressed TCRB transcripts got sequenced, as all isolated RNA was reverse transcribed. The protocol was immunoSEQ multiplex PCR, while the TCRdb copy is restricted to in-frame clones and leaves out a portion. The sample carries around 400,000 clones, over 13% recorded once. Sequenced input: naive CD4+ T cells from blood. Receptors were obtained from a woman aged 18-29 years in good health.

This clone was seen once. The rearrangement joins TRBV28 to TRBJ2-7, with D perhaps TRBD2 (6 bases). The V gene's germline CDR1 is MDHEN and CDR2 SYDVKM. This CDR3 is 14 amino acids long. Trimming took off 3 bases at V and 3 bases at J, with 12 bases between the two ends. The CDR3 here is CASSFPGEGYEQYF. CDR3 coding DNA: TGTGCCAGCAGTTTTCCGGGGGAAGGCTACGAGCAGTACTTC.

This clone was found a few times. The rearrangement joins TRBV7-9 to TRBJ1-2; TRBD1 agrees at 9 bases. CDR1 and CDR2 from the germline V gene are SEHNR and FQNEAQ (reference sequence). V shed 4 bases and J 4 bases; nucleotides not matched to a gene: 10. The CDR3 runs 16 residues. The CDR3 coding sequence is TGTGCCAGCAGCTCCCCCGGGACAGGGCGTTTCTATGGCTACACCTTC. Its protein product is CASSSPGTGRFYGYTF.

The rearrangement uses TRBV27 and TRBJ2-5; 10 positions match TRBD1. This CDR3 region has 15 residues. From germline, CDR1 is MNHEY and CDR2 SMNVEV (reference sequence). V shed 5 bases, J shed 4 bases, and the junction held 7 bases outside the gene matches. CDR3 amino acids: CASSRDRGRLETQYF. CDR3 coding DNA: TGTGCCAGCAGTAGGGACAGGGGTCGTTTAGAGACCCAGTACTTC.

V is TRBV30 and J is TRBJ1-2, with D perhaps TRBD1 (6 bases). The CDR3 consists of 12 residues. Germline-derived CDR1 and CDR2 are GTSNPN and SVGIG (reference sequence). Trimming stripped 2 bases from V and 9 bases from J, with 13 bases between. The CDR3 here is CAWSPLDSRYTF. CDR3 nucleotide sequence: TGTGCCTGGAGTCCTTTGGACAGCCGCTACACCTTC.

A few counts support this clone. The chain combines TRBV27 with TRBJ2-5; 13 nucleotides match TRBD2. The germline CDR1 and CDR2 sequences are MNHEY and SMNVEV (reference sequence). The CDR3 contains 18 residues. Trimming at V came to 5 bases and at J to 2 bases, leaving 11 bases not matched to a gene. CDR3 bases: TGTGCCAGCAGTAAGTTAAGACTAGCGGGAGGTCCGCAAGAGACCCAGTACTTC. Translation gives CASSKLRLAGGPQETQYF.

J is TRBJ2-1 and V is TRBV7-8, with TRBD1 identical over 7 bases. V lost 4 bases and J lost 5; bases outside the gene matches: 8. The CDR3 extends over 15 amino acids. Germline V gene lookup returns CDR1 SGHVS and CDR2 FQNEAQ. In nucleotides, the CDR3 is TGTGCCAGCAGCTCAGAGAGGGGGCAGAACAATGAGCAGTTCTTC. Encoded protein: CASSSERGQNNEQFF. Supplemented by reference TRBV7-8 and TRBJ2-1, the full variable domain reads GAGVSQSPRYKVAKRGQDVALRCDPISGHVSLFWYQQALGQGPEFLTYFQNEAQLDKSGLPSDRFFAERPEGSVSTLKIQRTQQEDSAVYLCASSSERGQNNEQFFGPGTRLTVL.

V is TRBV5-4 and J is TRBJ2-7; TRBD1 agrees at 9 bases. V was clipped by 0 bases and J by 7 bases; unmatched bases: 11. From germline, CDR1 is SGHNT and CDR2 YYREEE (reference sequence). This CDR3 comprises 16 residues. The CDR3 spells CASSLAGGTGTGEQYF. The DNA of the CDR3 is TGTGCCAGCAGCTTGGCCGGAGGGACAGGGACCGGTGAGCAGTACTTC.

V and J are TRBV29-1 and TRBJ2-2, with TRBD1 matching 8 bases. CDR3 size: 14 residues. J was trimmed by 2 bases and V by 6 bases; bases with no gene match: 5. Germline V gene data show CDR1 as SQVTM and CDR2 as ANQGSEA. CDR3 nucleotide sequence: TGCAGCGTAAAGACAGGGGTAAACACCGGGGAGCTGTTTTTT. Translating it yields CSVKTGVNTGELFF.

The chain carries TRBV30 and TRBJ1-3; TRBD1 might be the D (5 bases). Trimming removed 0 bases at V and 4 bases at J, with 13 bases between. The CDR3 is 15 residues long. CDR1 and CDR2 (germline): GTSNPN, SVGIG (reference sequence). DNA for the CDR3: TGTGCCTGGAGTGTACAGGCAGGGATGGGAAACACCATATATTTT. Its translation is CAWSVQAGMGNTIYF. Full variable domain (remainder filled in from reference TRBV30 and TRBJ1-3): SQTIHQWPATLVQPVGSPLSLECTVEGTSNPNLYWYRQAAGRGLQLLFYSVGIGQISSEVPQNLSASRPQDRQFILSSKKLLLSDSGFYLCAWSVQAGMGNTIYFGEGSWLTVV.

The V gene is TRBV6-5, the J gene TRBJ2-5; a possible D gene is TRBD1 (5 bases). Trimming stripped 5 bases from V and 9 bases from J, with 22 bases between. In germline, CDR1 is MNHEY, CDR2 SVGAGI. This CDR3 comprises 15 residues. The CDR3 protein is CASSRLTGFQPAQYF. CDR3 sequence (DNA): TGTGCCAGCAGTCGCTTAACAGGTTTCCAGCCGGCCCAGTACTTC.

In this sample, this clone turned up a few times. The chain uses TRBV30 and TRBJ2-6, with D possibly being TRBD1 (5 bases). Germline values: CDR1 GTSNPN, CDR2 SVGIG (reference sequence). Trimming left V 2 bases short and J 4 bases short, with 12 bases between. This CDR3 contains 15 residues. This CDR3 is CAWSPREWGANVLTF. In DNA, the CDR3 is TGTGCCTGGAGTCCCAGGGAATGGGGGGCCAACGTCCTGACTTTC.

The chain links TRBV28 to TRBJ1-5; no firm D call. The germline V gene encodes CDR1 MDHEN and CDR2 SYDVKM. The V gene lost 6 bases and the J gene lost 6 bases, with 21 bases spanning the gap. The CDR3 has 16 amino acids. The CDR3 loop reads CASRTTNTGFVQPQHF. The CDR3 region has the DNA TGTGCCAGCAGAACCACTAATACGGGTTTCGTTCAGCCCCAGCATTTT. Together with reference TRBV28 and TRBJ1-5, the CDR3 gives the full variable domain: DVKVTQSSRYLVKRTGEKVFLECVQDMDHENMFWYRQDPGLGLRLIYFSYDVKMKEKGDIPEGYSVSREKKERFSLILESASTNQTSMYLCASRTTNTGFVQPQHFGDGTRLSIL.

This clone was seen only a few times. The V gene is TRBV4-2, the J gene TRBJ1-1; D call uncertain. V gave up 2 bases and J gave up 1 base, with 5 bases separating them. CDR1 and CDR2 from the germline V gene are LGHNA and YNFKEQ. This CDR3 region has 13 residues. CDR3 coding DNA: TGTGCCAGCAGCCAAACAGAGAACACTGAAGCTTTCTTT. Translating it yields CASSQTENTEAFF.

This rearrangement joins TRBV29-1 to TRBJ1-1; no clear D. Per the germline V gene, CDR1 is SQVTM and CDR2 is ANQGSEA. CDR3 length: 14 residues. The V gene lost 2 bases and the J gene lost 3 bases, with 13 bases spanning the gap. As DNA, the CDR3 is TGCAGCGTTGAAAGTAATATACTGGACACTGAAGCTTTCTTT. Translated, it gives CSVESNILDTEAFF.

The rearrangement links TRBV28 to TRBJ2-1; TRBD1 might be the D (5 bases). Trimming pared 2 bases from V and 6 bases from J, leaving 5 bases between. The length of the CDR3 is 12 residues. CDR1 is MDHEN, CDR2 SYDVKM, per germline. The CDR3 reads CASSLDSNEQFF. Here the CDR3 DNA reads TGTGCCAGCAGTTTAGACAGCAATGAGCAGTTCTTC. The full variable domain, in which reference TRBV28 and TRBJ2-1 provide the parts outside the CDR3, is DVKVTQSSRYLVKRTGEKVFLECVQDMDHENMFWYRQDPGLGLRLIYFSYDVKMKEKGDIPEGYSVSREKKERFSLILESASTNQTSMYLCASSLDSNEQFFGPGTRLTVL.

This clone was observed a few times. V gene TRBV30 combines with J gene TRBJ2-1; D is perhaps TRBD1 (5 bases). From germline, CDR1 is GTSNPN and CDR2 SVGIG (reference sequence). The CDR3 is 13 amino acids. Between the trimmed V and J ends, which lost 5 bases and 2 bases, there was a span of 10 bases. CDR3 nucleotide sequence: TGTGCCTGGGTACAGGCTCCCTACAATGAGCAGTTCTTC. Its translation is CAWVQAPYNEQFF.

A few counts support this clone. The gene calls are TRBV7-2 and TRBJ2-7; the D gene is possibly TRBD1 (6 bases). Trimming took 4 bases from V and 1 from J, leaving 20 bases between them. The CDR3 runs 17 residues. Germline-derived CDR1 and CDR2 are SGHTA and FQGNSA. CDR3 loop: CASSSRTDLYSSYEQYF. The CDR3 DNA reads TGTGCCAGCAGCTCTCGGACAGATCTTTACTCTTCCTACGAGCAGTACTTC.

This chain links TRBV7-2 with TRBJ2-3, with 11 bases fitting TRBD2. The trim removed 2 bases at V and 6 bases at J, leaving 1 base unmatched. CDR3 length equals 14 residues. CDR1 and CDR2 (germline): SGHTA, FQGNSA. CDR3 nucleotides: TGTGCCAGCAGCTTACGGACTAGCGGGGATACGCAGTATTTT. Its translation is CASSLRTSGDTQYF.

The sample holds a few counts of this clone. The CDR3 protein is CAWRRRETYNEQFF. The CDR3 bases are TGTGCCTGGAGAAGACGGGAGACCTACAATGAGCAGTTCTTC. The J gene is TRBJ2-1, the V gene TRBV30, with D perhaps TRBD2 (6 bases). The CDR3 extends over 14 amino acids. In germline, CDR1 is GTSNPN, CDR2 SVGIG (reference sequence). Trimming cost V 3 bases and J 2 bases, with 11 bases left between them.

This clone was counted a few times. The chain recombines TRBV6-5 with TRBJ2-7, with TRBD1 matching over 11 bases. This CDR3 is built from 14 residues. CDR1 MNHEY and CDR2 SVGAGI come from the germline V gene. The ends lost 6 bases at V and 2 bases at J; junction bases unmatched: 3. CDR3 bases: TGTGCCAGCAGGGGACAGGGGGAGACCTACGAGCAGTACTTC. It specifies CASRGQGETYEQYF.

This clone has just a few counts. The chain combines TRBV28 with TRBJ1-5; TRBD1 might be the D (5 bases). The V and J ends lost 6 bases and 2 bases respectively, with 14 bases between them. The CDR3 contains 15 residues. Germline V lookup: CDR1 MDHEN, CDR2 SYDVKM. This CDR3 reads CASSPHTGGNQPQHF. The CDR3 DNA is TGTGCCAGCAGCCCACATACGGGGGGCAATCAGCCCCAGCATTTT.

This clone was counted between two and nine times. The J gene is TRBJ2-4, the V gene TRBV4-3, with 7 bases lining up with TRBD2. In germline, CDR1 is LGHNA, CDR2 YSLEER. The CDR3 has 17 amino acids. The V and J ends lost 0 bases and 6 bases, in that order; junction bases with no gene match: 11. CDR3 protein: CASSQEGGGPSGNIQYF. CDR3 DNA sequence: TGCGCCAGCAGCCAAGAGGGGGGAGGGCCCTCGGGAAACATTCAGTACTTC.

This chain links TRBV18 with TRBJ2-3, with 13 bases aligning to TRBD2. J lost 4 bases, V lost 0 bases, and 7 bases had no gene match. Germline CDR1 and CDR2: KGHSH and LQKENI. This CDR3 spans 18 amino acids. CDR3 loop: CASSPPGGLAGAPDTQYF. Here the CDR3 DNA reads TGTGCCAGCTCACCACCGGGTGGACTAGCGGGAGCCCCAGATACGCAGTATTTT. Using reference TRBV18 and TRBJ2-3 for the parts outside the CDR3, the full variable domain is NAGVMQNPRHLVRRRGQEARLRCSPMKGHSHVYWYRQLPEEGLKFMVYLQKENIIDESGMPKERFSAEFPKEGPSILRIQQVVRGDSAAYFCASSPPGGLAGAPDTQYFGPGTRLTVL.